The T cell receptor (beta chain) described here comes from a study of cytomegalovirus exposure and HLA in healthy donors. Study background: Of all 380 or so donors who were genotyped, roughly 85% belonged to the Caucasian-associated ancestry cluster.

Notes on this clone: Its antigen is unidentified.

The PCR was carried out with 60 Vbeta primers and 13 Jbeta primers. Libraries were prepared by immunoSEQ multiplex PCR; TCRdb keeps only in-frame clonotypes and omits some of them. Of more than 100,000 clones listed, just over 65% are singletons. Study-wide results and caveats: Presence/absence analyses rested on an assumption that sequencing depth was roughly uniform across donors. Later analysis identified 15,000 to 20,000 TCR beta sequences associated with HLA alleles, using a false discovery rate threshold of 0.05.

The germline V gene has CDR1 MNHEY and CDR2 SVGAGI. V was clipped by 6 bases and J by 9 bases; unmatched bases: 4. CDR3 length: 13 amino acids. This receptor was obtained from a man aged 18 to 30 in good health and CMV-seronegative. Source material: PBMCs. The V call is TRBV6-5, the J call TRBJ2-1, with 11 bases aligning to TRBD2. The CDR3 region is CASSPLAGGEQFF. The DNA of the CDR3 is TGTGCCAGCAGCCCCCTAGCGGGAGGTGAGCAGTTCTTC.